This note documents a single TCR beta chain sequence. The sample originates from a study of blood T cell repertoires in COVID-19. As for the study in general: PBMCs, B-cell-depleted T cells, or T cells provided the cDNA or gDNA that made up the material.

CDR1 SGHRS and CDR2 YFSETQ come from the germline V gene. There are 14 residues in the CDR3. Losses at the gene ends were 2 bases for V and 8 bases for J; bases not matched to a gene: 3. The authors' processing: Amplified reference gene primers provided the basis for estimating nucleated cell counts. Produced via immunoSEQ multiplex PCR; TCRdb's table is partial and in-frame only. The D gene and trimming were derived from the DNA, and the V and J assignments and clone size from that table. This table has about 100,000 clones, roughly 81% appearing once. This TCR derives from a man older than 75 with COVID-19, enrolled during active disease. The sample comprised peripheral blood. The chain couples TRBV5-1 to TRBJ2-1, with 11 nucleotides matching TRBD2. CDR3 sequence reads: CASSLGTSGDEQFF. The CDR3 DNA reads TGCGCCAGCAGCTTAGGGACTAGCGGCGATGAGCAGTTCTTC. Drawing the rest from reference TRBV5-1 and TRBJ2-1, the complete variable domain is KAGVTQTPRYLIKTRGQQVTLSCSPISGHRSVSWYQQTPGQGLQFLFEYFSETQRNKGNFPGRFSGRQFSNSRSEMNVSTLELGDSALYLCASSLGTSGDEQFFGPGTRLTVL.